These T cell receptor beta chains were read from a single sample in a study of OX40 agonist ivuxolimab in advanced cancers. Libraries were prepared by immunoSEQ multiplex PCR; TCRdb keeps only in-frame clonotypes and omits some of them. The profile shows about 150,000 clones, roughly 92% of them singletons. The material sequenced was CD4+ or CD8+ T cells sorted from blood, taken in a trial of the OX40 agonist ivuxolimab. These receptors came from an adult with an advanced solid tumor such as melanoma, head and neck, liver or kidney cancer. Both conserved end residues are part of each CDR3. The D gene is left open where the match is weak. A row's size may be missing; if present it is once, few, many or a size class.

>NA|NA|TRBV25-1|15|TRBJ2-1
TGTGCCAGCAGTGAATTTCGCGGTAGCTTAAATGAGCAGTTCTTC
CASSEFRGSLNEQFF
>NA|NA|TRBV19|20|TRBJ1-5
TGTGCCAGTAGCCCTAGGTGGGACCGCGGTACTGGGGTAAGCAATCAGCCCCAGCATTTT
CASSPRWDRGTGVSNQPQHF
>NA|NA|TRBV4-1|15|TRBJ2-3
TGCGCCAGCACTCACCCGGGACAAATATCAGATACGCAGTATTTT
CASTHPGQISDTQYF
>TRBD2|once|TRBV19|15|TRBJ2-7
TGTGCCAGTAGTATAGTCTGGACTAGCTCCTACGAGCAGTACTTC
CASSIVWTSSYEQYF
>TRBD2|NA|TRBV11-2|15|TRBJ2-1
TGTGCCAGCAGCTCCGGACTAGCGGGGCCAAGGGAGCAGTTCTTC
CASSSGLAGPREQFF
>NA|NA|TRBV20-1|11|TRBJ2-1
TGCAGTGAAGAACGGGCGCATGAGCAGTTCTTC
CSEERAHEQFF
>TRBD2|NA|TRBV5-1|19|TRBJ2-1
TGCGCCAGCAGCCCCCGAGGGCTAGCGGGCCGGAGCTCCTACAATGAGCAGTTCTTC
CASSPRGLAGRSSYNEQFF
>TRBD2|NA|TRBV5-4|15|TRBJ2-5
TGTGCCAGCAGCTTGGTCCAGGGAGGGTCAGAGACCCAGTACTTC
CASSLVQGGSETQYF
>TRBD2|once|TRBV7-6|16|TRBJ2-1
TGTGCCAGCAGCCTACGGACTAGCGGGGGGGCCGGCGAGCAGTTCTTC
CASSLRTSGGAGEQFF
>NA|NA|TRBV7-2|16|TRBJ2-2
TGTGCCAGCAGCCGGGGCTTCCGGCGGGGCACCGGGGAGCTGTTTTTT
CASSRGFRRGTGELFF
>NA|NA|TRBV6-1|13|TRBJ1-2
TGTGCCGCCCGGGACGGTTTTAACTATGGCTACACCTTC
CAARDGFNYGYTF
>TRBD2|NA|TRBV5-1|16|TRBJ2-2
TGCGCCAGCAGCATAACTAGCGCCGCGAACACCGGGGAGCTGTTTTTT
CASSITSAANTGELFF
>NA|NA|TRBV5-4|16|TRBJ1-4
TGTGCCAGCAGCATCCGACAGGTCGGGACTAATGAAAAACTGTTTTTT
CASSIRQVGTNEKLFF
>NA|NA|TRBV28|13|TRBJ2-7
TGTGCCAGCACTAGGGCCTCCTCCTACGAGCAGTACTTC
CASTRASSYEQYF
>NA|NA|TRBV10-3|16|TRBJ1-4
TGTGCCATCAGTGAGTTCAAGGGCTCAGCTAATGAAAAACTGTTTTTT
CAISEFKGSANEKLFF
>TRBD1|NA|TRBV7-8|16|TRBJ2-1
TGTGCCAGCAGCCGCCGTGAGCAGGGGGCAAGCAATGAGCAGTTCTTC
CASSRREQGASNEQFF
>NA|NA|TRBV5-1|16|TRBJ2-2
TGCGCCAGCAGCCAGAGGGACCAACGAGGGACCGGGGAGCTGTTTTTT
CASSQRDQRGTGELFF
>NA|NA|TRBV6-1|14|TRBJ2-7
TGTGCCAGCATCCGAGTGTCGAGGGCCCACGAGCAGTACTTC
CASIRVSRAHEQYF
>TRBD1|NA|TRBV10-3|12|TRBJ1-2
TGTGCCATCAGTGCCAGGGGGCTTGGCTACACCTTC
CAISARGLGYTF
>TRBD2|NA|TRBV19|18|TRBJ2-1
TGTGCCAGTAGTAACCTAGGACTAGCGGGGAGCTCCTACAATGAGCAGTTCTTC
CASSNLGLAGSSYNEQFF
>NA|NA|TRBV9|15|TRBJ2-3
TGTGCCAGCAGCGTTGGGATACGTAGCACAGATACGCAGTATTTT
CASSVGIRSTDTQYF
>NA|NA|TRBV2|11|TRBJ2-7
TGTGCCAGCGACGCTGCCTACGAGCAGTACTTC
CASDAAYEQYF
>TRBD1|NA|TRBV6-5|15|TRBJ1-5
TGTGCCAGCAGTTACTCGACAGGGAATAATCAGCCCCAGCATTTT
CASSYSTGNNQPQHF
>TRBD1|NA|TRBV7-3|14|TRBJ1-2
TGTGCCAGCATCCCTCCAGGGACAGCATATGGCTACACCTTC
CASIPPGTAYGYTF
>NA|NA|TRBV7-2|13|TRBJ2-5
TGTGCCAGCAGCTTAGAGGGGGGCGGGTCCCAGTACTTC
CASSLEGGGSQYF
>NA|NA|TRBV9|17|TRBJ2-3
TGTGCCAGCAGCGTAGCAGGGGGGGCGGGTGCCACAGATACGCAGTATTTT
CASSVAGGAGATDTQYF
>NA|NA|TRBV6-5|15|TRBJ1-4
TGTGCCAGCAGTCCCCAGACAGGCGGCTCTGGAAAACTGTTTTTT
CASSPQTGGSGKLFF
>NA|NA|TRBV19|17|TRBJ2-3
TGTGCCAGTAGTATCGAGGGGGGGCAGGCCGTCACAGATACGCAGTATTTT
CASSIEGGQAVTDTQYF
>NA|NA|TRBV7-9|15|TRBJ2-2
TGTGCCAGCAGACCCAGGGGAGGTATGACCGGGGAGCTGTTTTTT
CASRPRGGMTGELFF
>NA|NA|TRBV27|15|TRBJ2-4
TGTGCCATCCATTCCGGACAGCTAGCCAAAAACATTCAGTACTTC
CAIHSGQLAKNIQYF
>NA|NA|TRBV12-5|13|TRBJ1-2
TGTGCTAGTGGTTTGTACGGTAACTATGGCTACACCTTC
CASGLYGNYGYTF
>TRBD1|NA|TRBV9|14|TRBJ1-3
TGTGCCAGCAGCGTACGGACAGGAGCCGACACCATATATTTT
CASSVRTGADTIYF
>TRBD2|once|TRBV6-5|15|TRBJ2-7
TGTGCCAGCAGGCGGGGACTAGCGGAGACCTACGAGCAATACTTC
CASRRGLAETYEQYF
>NA|NA|TRBV19|14|TRBJ1-6
TGTGCCAGCCGAGGGGAAACCTATAATTCACCCCTCCACTTT
CASRGETYNSPLHF
>NA|NA|TRBV28|12|TRBJ1-2
TGTGCCAGCAGTTTGGGCGGCTATGGCTACACCTTC
CASSLGGYGYTF
>TRBD2|NA|TRBV5-1|12|TRBJ2-7
TGCGCCAGCAGCTTCGCGGGGGACGAGCAGTACTTC
CASSFAGDEQYF
>NA|NA|TRBV5-5|14|TRBJ2-7
TGTGCCAGCAGCTACGGGACGGACCTCTACGAGCAGTACTTC
CASSYGTDLYEQYF
>NA|NA|TRBV21-1|15|TRBJ2-7
TGTGCCAGCAGCGCCCCCCTTAGTGGGGATAACGAGCAGTACTTC
CASSAPLSGDNEQYF
>NA|NA|TRBV5-1|15|TRBJ2-1
TGCGCCAGCAGGGTCGTAGCGGCCGGTTACAATGAGCAGTTCTTC
CASRVVAAGYNEQFF
>NA|NA|TRBV6-5|15|TRBJ1-6
TGTGCCAGCAGTTACCAAGGGTTCGCAAATTCACCCCTCCACTTT
CASSYQGFANSPLHF
>NA|NA|TRBV19|15|TRBJ2-5
TGTGCCAGTAGCCCCATAGGGACGGCGAGCCGGACCCAATACTTC
CASSPIGTASRTQYF
>NA|NA|TRBV5-4|14|TRBJ1-6
TGTGCCAGCAGCTTGGCCCAGGGGAATTCACCCCTCCACTTT
CASSLAQGNSPLHF
>NA|NA|TRBV9|15|TRBJ2-3
TGTGCCAGCAGCCCCGTTGGAGCTAAATCAGATACGCAGTATTTT
CASSPVGAKSDTQYF
>TRBD1|NA|TRBV7-9|18|TRBJ1-5
TGTGCCAGCAGCGCCGGGACAGGACACACGCAACCCAATCAGCCCCAGCATTTT
CASSAGTGHTQPNQPQHF
>NA|NA|TRBV6-5|13|TRBJ1-3
TGTGCCAGCCGAGGGCAGGGGCGGAACACCATATATTTT
CASRGQGRNTIYF
>TRBD2|NA|TRBV6-6|16|TRBJ2-1
TGTGCCAGCAGTTACTGGGGCGGGGGAACCTACAATGAGCAGTTCTTC
CASSYWGGGTYNEQFF
>TRBD2|NA|TRBV9|18|TRBJ2-5
TGTGCCAGCAGCGCAGTGGCGTCGGGCGGGAGTCGCCAAGAGACCCAGTACTTC
CASSAVASGGSRQETQYF
>NA|NA|TRBV5-4|14|TRBJ1-2
TGTGCCAGCAGCACCGGCAGGGCCAACTATGGCTACACCTTC
CASSTGRANYGYTF
>NA|NA|TRBV7-9|15|TRBJ2-1
TGTGCCAGCAGCCCTCGACAGTGGGGTTTGAATGAGCAGTTCTTC
CASSPRQWGLNEQFF
>TRBD1|NA|TRBV7-2|16|TRBJ2-2
TGTGCCAGCAGCCCCTGGGGGCAGGGGGCTACCGGGGAGCTGTTTTTT
CASSPWGQGATGELFF
>NA|NA|TRBV5-1|13|TRBJ1-3
TGCGCCAGCAGTGAGCCGGGGGGAAACACCATATATTTT
CASSEPGGNTIYF
>TRBD1|NA|TRBV11-2|17|TRBJ1-1
TGTGCCAGCAGCCCCCAAAGGGGGCGCGGGTGGGACACTGAAGCTTTCTTT
CASSPQRGRGWDTEAFF